These 18 T cell receptor beta chains share one sample of origin, sequenced in a study of T cell repertoires in cytomegalovirus infection. TCRdb re-called the reads with MiXCR, one entry per CDR3 protein. The sample lists roughly 600,000 distinct CDR3 sequences; more than 20% were seen once. The sample taken for sequencing was CD8+ T cells from PBMCs. The receptors here all came from a human donor in good health (CMV status not recorded). Some clones in this sample may be carry-over from other donors' samples.

This clonotype was counted a few times. The rearrangement joins TRBV20-1 to TRBJ2-2; 8 bases are shared with TRBD2. V shed 6 bases and J 1 base; nucleotides not matched to a gene: 10. In germline, CDR1 is DFQATT, CDR2 SNEGSKA (reference sequence). The CDR3 has 16 amino acids. The CDR3 sequence is CSAPVRLAGNTGELFF. CDR3 sequence (DNA): TGCAGTGCCCCCGTCCGGCTAGCGGGGAACACCGGGGAGCTGTTTTTT.

This clonotype came up a few times. The chain has TRBV5-1 and TRBJ1-1; TRBD1 agrees at 9 bases. The junction had 7 bases not matched to a gene; V was cut back by 1 base and J by 6 bases. Per germline, CDR1 SGHRS and CDR2 YFSETQ. The CDR3 totals 15 residues. This CDR3 is CASSLSWTGDPEAFF. Here the CDR3 DNA reads TGCGCCAGCAGCTTGTCGTGGACAGGGGACCCTGAAGCTTTCTTT. Based on the CDR3 plus reference TRBV5-1 and TRBJ1-1, the full variable domain is KAGVTQTPRYLIKTRGQQVTLSCSPISGHRSVSWYQQTPGQGLQFLFEYFSETQRNKGNFPGRFSGRQFSNSRSEMNVSTLELGDSALYLCASSLSWTGDPEAFFGQGTRLTVV.

As concerns this clonotype: This may be a read error: a much more frequent sequence differs by one nucleotide. The CDR3 is CVSSLVAGLNTEAFF. CDR3 coding DNA: TGTGTCAGCAGCTTAGTTGCGGGACTGAACACTGAAGCTTTCTTT. This chain links TRBV7-9 with TRBJ1-1, with D maybe TRBD1 (5 bases). The CDR3 extends over 15 amino acids. CDR1 SEHNR and CDR2 FQNEAQ come from the germline V gene (reference sequence).

This clonotype was seen a handful of times. The chain uses TRBV6-5 and TRBJ1-4; D is unresolved. The V gene lost 9 bases and the J gene lost 7 bases, with 18 bases spanning the gap. The CDR3 contains 14 residues. Looked up from germline, CDR1 is MNHEY and CDR2 is SVGAGI. The chain's CDR3 is CARPFPGLGEKLFF. The CDR3, as DNA: TGTGCCAGACCATTCCCGGGGTTGGGTGAAAAACTGTTTTTT.

Remarks on this clonotype: This clone may be a read error of a much larger clone one base away. V is TRBV7-6 and J is TRBJ2-1, with D perhaps TRBD1 or TRBD2 (6 bases each). This CDR3 is 15 amino acids long. The germline gives CDR1 SGHVS, CDR2 FNYEAQ. This CDR3 reads CVSLPEGGVRYEQFF. DNA for the CDR3: TGTGTCAGCCTCCCAGAGGGGGGCGTGAGGTATGAGCAGTTCTTC.

V is TRBV29-1 and J is TRBJ2-1; D is uncertain. The CDR3 is made up of 10 amino acids. The germline CDR1 and CDR2 sequences are SQVTM and ANQGSEA. Deletions cut 6 bases from V and 10 bases from J, with 10 bases between. This CDR3 reads CSVPLGEQFF. CDR3 coding DNA: TGCAGCGTCCCCTTGGGAGAGCAGTTCTTC.

The gene calls are TRBV19 and TRBJ2-7; 8 nucleotides line up with TRBD1. The length of the CDR3 is 17 residues. V lost 4 bases and J lost 0; bases outside the gene matches: 11. Germline V gene data show CDR1 as LNHDA and CDR2 as SQIVND (reference sequence). CDR3 nucleotide sequence: TGTGCCAGTAGTAAAGGGCTGGGACAGGCCAACTCCTACGAGCAGTACTTC. It specifies CASSKGLGQANSYEQYF.

The V call is TRBV20-1, the J call TRBJ1-1; D remains ambiguous. Trimming left V 5 bases short and J 3 bases short, with 16 bases between. Germline V CDR1 and CDR2: DFQATT, SNEGSKA (reference sequence). The CDR3 extends over 14 amino acids. The CDR3 is CSARRRGVDTEAFF. The CDR3 DNA reads TGCAGTGCTCGTCGGCGGGGTGTGGACACTGAAGCTTTCTTT.

This clonotype was observed a few times. The rearrangement uses TRBV2 and TRBJ1-2; no clear D gene. The germline gives CDR1 SNHLY, CDR2 FYNNEI. The CDR3 contains 15 residues. Trimming took 6 bases from V and 6 from J, leaving 20 bases between them. The CDR3 DNA sequence: TGTGCCAGCAGCGCCGGGCCCCAAAAAGCTCATGGCTACACCTTC. It codes for CASSAGPQKAHGYTF.

Here the CDR3 DNA reads TGTGCCAGCAGTTTGGGCAGGGTAACTGAGCAGTTCTTC. This gives the protein CASSLGRVTEQFF. The chain couples TRBV28 to TRBJ2-1, with a weak D call TRBD1 (5 bases). Germline V gene sequence: CDR1 MDHEN, CDR2 SYDVKM. CDR3 length: 13 residues. V lost 3 bases and J lost 9, with 12 bases in between.

Only a few counts were recorded for this clonotype. The CDR3 bases are TGCAGCGTCTCCTCCTTACCTGGGGATGTCGGAAACACCATATATTTT. Its protein product is CSVSSLPGDVGNTIYF. V and J are TRBV29-1 and TRBJ1-3; D remains unclear. The ends were cut back, 6 bases at V and 4 bases at J, with 22 bases in the middle. This CDR3 contains 16 residues. CDR1 and CDR2 from the germline V gene are SQVTM and ANQGSEA. The entire variable domain, with the rest obtained from reference TRBV29-1 and TRBJ1-3, is as follows: SAVISQKPSRDICQRGTSLTIQCQVDSQVTMMFWYRQQPGQSLTLIATANQGSEATYESGFVIDKFPISRPNLTFSTLTVSNMSPEDSSIYLCSVSSLPGDVGNTIYFGEGSWLTVV.

In its sample, this clonotype was seen a few times. The V and J genes are TRBV2 and TRBJ2-3; no clear D. Germline CDR1 reads SNHLY; CDR2 reads FYNNEI. CDR3 length equals 13 residues. Deletions cut 2 bases from V and 6 bases from J, with 9 bases between. In DNA, the CDR3 is TGTGCCAGCAGTGAATTCGAGCCGGATACGCAGTATTTT. Residues: CASSEFEPDTQYF.

The V and J genes are TRBV6-6 and TRBJ1-2, with D unclear. The CDR3 covers 13 residues. Germline assignment: CDR1 MNHNY and CDR2 SVGAGI (reference sequence). V was clipped by 4 bases and J by 4 bases, with 10 bases between them. The CDR3 loop is CASSSKRGYGYTF. The CDR3 region has the DNA TGTGCCAGCAGTTCAAAGCGCGGCTATGGCTACACCTTC.

This clonotype was found a few times. This sequence joins TRBV28 and TRBJ2-7, with unresolved D. The CDR3 consists of 13 residues. Germline CDR1 MDHEN, CDR2 SYDVKM. The germline V and J ends were trimmed by 5 bases and 1 base, with 9 bases remaining between them. Here the CDR3 DNA reads TGTGCCAGCAGTCCCCACAGTTCCTACGAGCAGTACTTC. This sequence encodes CASSPHSSYEQYF.

Details on this clonotype: This may stem from a read error, because a much larger clone lies one nucleotide away. The chain couples TRBV27 to TRBJ1-1, with D possibly matching TRBD1 (5 bases). This CDR3 has 15 amino acids. V was trimmed by 10 bases and J by 1 base, leaving 19 bases between them. CDR1 and CDR2 from the germline V gene are MNHEY and SMNVEV (reference sequence). For the CDR3, the DNA is TGTGCCAACAGGAACCCACTCGGGGCGAACACTGAAGCTTTCTTT. Protein: CANRNPLGANTEAFF.

The gene calls are TRBV27 and TRBJ2-4; the D gene is possibly TRBD1 (6 bases). This CDR3 comprises 12 residues. V was shortened by 7 bases and J by 10 bases, with 14 bases between the two germline ends. The germline V gene encodes CDR1 MNHEY and CDR2 SMNVEV (reference sequence). CDR3 nucleotide sequence: TGTGCCAGCACCACTGGTACAGGGATTCAGTACTTC. Translated, it gives CASTTGTGIQYF.

This rearrangement joins TRBV11-3 to TRBJ2-3, with 8 bases lining up with TRBD2. Germline V CDR1 and CDR2: SGHNT, YENEEA. The CDR3 loop spans 15 amino acids. The V gene end was trimmed by 5 bases and the J gene end by 3 bases; junction bases not matched to a gene: 7. The CDR3 DNA sequence: TGTGCCAGCAGCCTCGGGGGGGGGGAAACAGATACGCAGTATTTT. Encoded protein: CASSLGGGETDTQYF.

The chain couples TRBV15 to TRBJ2-1; D assignment may be TRBD1 or TRBD2 (7 bases each). CDR1 LNHNV and CDR2 YYDKDF come from the germline V gene (reference sequence). CDR3 length: 15 amino acids. The V gene lost 1 base and the J gene lost 6 bases, with 13 bases spanning the gap. The CDR3 region has the DNA TGTGCCACCAGCAGAGCCCAGGGGGGGTCCAATGAGCAGTTCTTC. This gives the protein CATSRAQGGSNEQFF.